This entry lists 26 T cell receptor beta chains sequenced from one sample in a study of T cell responses to AZD1222 COVID-19 vaccine. Assay used: immunoSEQ multiplex PCR; TCRdb lists only in-frame clones, some missing. The sample includes around 150,000 clones, around 90% seen only once; the top ten take approximately 1.5%. The sequences come from peripheral blood, collected on day 0 of AZD1222 vaccination. All receptors derive from an adult in good health.

V is TRBV5-1 and J is TRBJ1-6; no definite D call. The ends were cut back, 0 bases at V and 2 bases at J, with 12 bases in the middle. Germline V gives CDR1 SGHRS, CDR2 YFSETQ. The CDR3 loop spans 17 amino acids. CDR3 DNA: TGCGCCAGCAGCTTGGTGGAGGGTAGGGCCTATAATTCACCCCTCCACTTT. Translated, it gives CASSLVEGRAYNSPLHF.

The chain combines TRBV4-3 with TRBJ2-1; 16 bases align to TRBD2. Germline V CDR1 and CDR2: LGHNA, YSLEER. This CDR3 contains 17 residues. The V gene end was trimmed by 2 bases and the J gene end by 8 bases; junction bases not matched to a gene: 6. The CDR3 nucleotides read TGCGCCAGCAGCCAACTGGGACTAGCGGGAGGGCCCGATGAGCAGTTCTTC. Translation gives CASSQLGLAGGPDEQFF.

The chain uses TRBV2 and TRBJ1-1, with D perhaps matching TRBD1 (5 bases). The V gene's germline CDR1 is SNHLY and CDR2 FYNNEI. V gave up 2 bases and J gave up 1 base, with 14 bases separating them. The CDR3 is 16 residues long. The CDR3 DNA sequence: TGTGCCAGCAGTGAACAGGGTAGGACTGGGAACACTGAAGCTTTCTTT. Amino acids: CASSEQGRTGNTEAFF.

The CDR3 sequence: CASTAGTYRNEQFF. DNA of the CDR3: TGTGCCAGCACTGCCGGGACTTACAGGAATGAGCAGTTCTTC. The rearrangement links TRBV28 to TRBJ2-1; TRBD2 is a possible D gene (6 bases). The CDR3 contains 14 residues. Germline lookup yields CDR1 MDHEN and CDR2 SYDVKM. V was cut by 7 bases and J by 7 bases, with 17 bases left in between. The full variable domain, its missing parts supplied by reference TRBV28 and TRBJ2-1, is DVKVTQSSRYLVKRTGEKVFLECVQDMDHENMFWYRQDPGLGLRLIYFSYDVKMKEKGDIPEGYSVSREKKERFSLILESASTNQTSMYLCASTAGTYRNEQFFGPGTRLTVL.

The rearrangement uses TRBV3-1 (or the pseudogene TRBV3-2) and TRBJ2-5; D is perhaps TRBD1 or TRBD2 (6 bases each). Germline V gene lookup returns CDR1 LGHDT and CDR2 YNNKEL (reference sequence). The CDR3 covers 13 residues. The V and J ends lost 5 bases and 4 bases respectively, with 11 bases between them. The CDR3 DNA sequence: TGTGCCAGCAGCTATAGGGGGGCAGAGACCCAGTACTTC. Protein product: CASSYRGAETQYF.

V and J are TRBV18 and TRBJ2-7; D is perhaps TRBD2 (6 bases). There are 13 residues in the CDR3. Germline V gives CDR1 KGHSH, CDR2 LQKENI. V lost 3 bases to trimming and J lost 2 bases, with 8 bases between them. Here the CDR3 reads CASSPPSAYEQYF. The DNA for the CDR3 is TGTGCCAGCTCACCCCCTAGCGCCTACGAGCAGTACTTC.

V is TRBV12-5 and J is TRBJ1-4; D is unclear. Germline CDR1 and CDR2: LGHNT and FRNRAP. The CDR3 extends over 14 amino acids. V was trimmed by 6 bases and J by 6 bases, leaving 14 bases between them. Here the CDR3 DNA reads TGTGCTAGTGGGAGAGGGAGGGAGGATGAAAAACTGTTTTTT. It translates to CASGRGREDEKLFF.

V gene TRBV6-5 combines with J gene TRBJ2-7; 9 positions match TRBD1. This CDR3 spans 14 amino acids. Losses at the gene ends were 8 bases for V and 2 bases for J; bases not matched to a gene: 7. Germline V lookup: CDR1 MNHEY, CDR2 SVGAGI. Here the CDR3 DNA reads TGTGCCAGCTCCGGAGGGGACAGGGCCTACGAGCAGTACTTC. This codes for CASSGGDRAYEQYF.

This chain connects TRBV5-1 to TRBJ1-3; no clear D gene. Per germline, CDR1 SGHRS and CDR2 YFSETQ. Trimming took off 0 bases at V and 2 bases at J, with 9 bases between the two ends. There are 15 residues in the CDR3. The CDR3 protein is CASSLGMGTGNTIYF. CDR3 coding DNA: TGCGCCAGCAGCTTGGGGATGGGAACTGGAAACACCATATATTTT.

The chain has TRBV5-6 and TRBJ2-2; 8 bases agree with TRBD1. This CDR3 spans 17 amino acids. Germline trimming cut 5 bases from V and 1 base from J; bases unmatched to any gene: 10. The germline gives CDR1 SGHDT, CDR2 YYEEEE. The CDR3 loop is CASRLLAGTGNTGELFF. Written as DNA, the CDR3 is TGTGCCAGCAGACTACTTGCCGGGACAGGGAACACCGGGGAGCTGTTTTTT.

In nucleotides, the CDR3 is TGTGCCAGCAGTCGACCGGGGACAGGGTCCACCATATATTTT. Its translation: CASSRPGTGSTIYF. This chain joins TRBV28 and TRBJ1-3, with 9 bases identical to TRBD1. Germline V gene sequence: CDR1 MDHEN, CDR2 SYDVKM. There are 14 residues in the CDR3. V was pared by 5 bases and J by 9 bases, with 8 bases of the junction left unmatched.

CDR3 protein: CASSSGTAGRETQYF. CDR3 in DNA: TGTGCCAGCAGCTCCGGGACAGCTGGGAGAGAGACCCAGTACTTC. The chain uses TRBV2 and TRBJ2-5, with 7 bases aligning to TRBD1. Germline CDR1 and CDR2: SNHLY and FYNNEI. This CDR3 contains 15 residues. V shed 6 bases, J shed 4 bases, and the junction held 11 bases outside the gene matches.

There are a few counts of this clone. The sample has other DNA sequences that encode this CDR3 too. CDR3 DNA sequence: TGTGCCAGCAGTTTGCGGTCTGGAAACACCATATATTTT. Protein: CASSLRSGNTIYF. This sequence joins TRBV27 and TRBJ1-3, with D uncertain. The CDR3 consists of 13 residues. V was trimmed by 3 bases and J by 1 base, leaving 4 bases between them. CDR1 and CDR2 from the germline V gene are MNHEY and SMNVEV (reference sequence).

V usage is TRBV5-1 and J usage is TRBJ1-4; D call uncertain. Looked up from germline, CDR1 is SGHRS and CDR2 is YFSETQ. This CDR3 is 13 amino acids long. The germline V and J ends were trimmed by 2 bases and 7 bases, with 9 bases remaining between them. Here the CDR3 DNA reads TGCGCCAGCAGCTTTACCTTAGGTGAAAAACTGTTTTTT. This encodes CASSFTLGEKLFF.

In DNA, the CDR3 is TGTGCCAGCAGCCCGACCAGGGACGTCAGGAGAAGCTACACCTTC. It yields the protein CASSPTRDVRRSYTF. The chain couples TRBV5-6 to TRBJ1-2, with D perhaps matching TRBD1 (5 bases). Trimming took 4 bases from V and 9 from J, leaving 22 bases between them. The CDR3 spans 15 residues. Germline CDR1 is SGHDT and CDR2 is YYEEEE.

This chain links TRBV11-2 with TRBJ1-3, with no clear D. CDR1 and CDR2 (germline): SGHAT, FQNNGV. This CDR3 spans 14 amino acids. V was cut by 4 bases and J by 2 bases, with 9 bases left in between. The CDR3 nucleotides are TGTGCCAGCAGCTCAGGTGGGGCTGGAAACACCATATATTTT. Translation gives CASSSGGAGNTIYF.

The rearrangement joins TRBV21-1 to TRBJ1-2. TRBV21-1 is a known pseudogene. CDR3 length: 15 residues. As DNA, the CDR3 is TGTGCCAGCAGCACCCTTGAGGGGAGATTTTACGGCTACACCTTC. This encodes CASSTLEGRFYGYTF.

This chain links TRBV9 with TRBJ1-1; a possible D gene is TRBD1 (6 bases). V was clipped by 3 bases and J by 4 bases, with 10 bases between them. From germline, CDR1 is SGDLS and CDR2 YYNGEE. CDR3 length equals 13 residues. The CDR3 DNA sequence: TGTGCCAGCAGCGAGGAAGGGGGCACTGAAGCTTTCTTT. It is translated as CASSEEGGTEAFF.

The chain links TRBV5-5 to TRBJ1-2; D is unresolved. Germline assignment: CDR1 SGHKS and CDR2 YYEKEE (reference sequence). Trimming pared 0 bases from V and 4 bases from J, leaving 13 bases between. The CDR3 covers 15 residues. CDR3 amino acids: CASSLGAGSGYGYTF. The CDR3 nucleotides read TGTGCCAGCAGCTTGGGTGCGGGGAGCGGCTATGGCTACACCTTC.

The V and J genes are TRBV7-6 and TRBJ1-4, with 10 positions matching TRBD1. Germline assignment: CDR1 SGHVS and CDR2 FNYEAQ. V was clipped by 1 base and J by 0 bases; unmatched bases: 11. There are 20 residues in the CDR3. The CDR3 coding sequence is TGTGCCAGCAGCTTAGAAAGCGGGACAGGGGTTATTGCAACTAATGAAAAACTGTTTTTT. Translating gives CASSLESGTGVIATNEKLFF. The entire variable domain, with the rest obtained from reference TRBV7-6 and TRBJ1-4, is as follows: GAGVSQSPRYKVTKRGQDVALRCDPISGHVSLYWYRQALGQGPEFLTYFNYEAQQDKSGLPNDRFSAERPEGSISTLTIQRTEQRDSAMYRCASSLESGTGVIATNEKLFFGSGTQLSVL.

This chain joins TRBV28 and TRBJ2-5; 7 nucleotides line up with TRBD1. Germline V lookup: CDR1 MDHEN, CDR2 SYDVKM. The junction had 12 bases not matched to a gene; V was cut back by 7 bases and J by 7 bases. The CDR3 covers 14 residues. The CDR3 coding sequence is TGTGCCAGCACCCCCCCTCACAGGGGTGGGACCCAGTACTTC. Its translation: CASTPPHRGGTQYF.

The chain carries TRBV4-1 and TRBJ2-3; maybe TRBD1 (5 bases). Germline V lookup: CDR1 MGHRA, CDR2 YSYEKL. V lost 0 bases, J lost 4 bases, and 8 bases lay in between. The CDR3 is 14 residues long. This CDR3 is CASSQDGAADTQYF. CDR3 sequence (DNA): TGCGCCAGCAGCCAAGATGGGGCCGCAGATACGCAGTATTTT.

The chain uses TRBV7-2 and TRBJ2-3; either TRBD1 or TRBD2 may fit D (6 bases each). CDR3 length: 19 residues. In germline, CDR1 is SGHTA, CDR2 FQGNSA. V was trimmed by 5 bases and J by 6 bases, leaving 30 bases between them. The CDR3 sequence is CASSPLWGAGLGGRDTQYF. The CDR3 bases are TGTGCCAGCAGCCCCCTTTGGGGGGCGGGGCTAGGGGGAAGGGATACGCAGTATTTT.

The chain employs TRBV7-3 and TRBJ1-1, with a weak D call TRBD1 (5 bases). Trimming pared 6 bases from V and 2 bases from J, leaving 16 bases between. This CDR3 is 15 amino acids long. Germline loops: CDR1 SGHTA, CDR2 FQGTGA. CDR3 in DNA: TGTGCCAGCAGGACCTCTGGGACCCTCAACACTGAAGCTTTCTTT. Its translation is CASRTSGTLNTEAFF. Combining the CDR3 with reference TRBV7-3 and TRBJ1-1 gives the whole variable domain GAGVSQTPSNKVTEKGKYVELRCDPISGHTALYWYRQSLGQGPEFLIYFQGTGAADDSGLPNDRFFAVRPEGSVSTLKIQRTERGDSAVYLCASRTSGTLNTEAFFGQGTRLTVV.

Note on this clone: An end of the junction does not agree with germline; a read error may underlie this. Distinct nucleotide sequences in the sample also encode this CDR3. V and J are TRBV9 and TRBJ1-1; D unresolved. The CDR3 runs to 15 residues. The germline gives CDR1 SGDLS, CDR2 YYNGEE. CDR3 in DNA: TGTGCCAGTAGCGTAGGTTGGGCAAAAGGGACTGAAGCTTTCTTT. Translating gives CASSVGWAKGTEAFF.

The V call is TRBV7-9, the J call TRBJ1-1, with TRBD1 as a possible D gene (6 bases). This CDR3 has 14 residues. Between the trimmed V and J ends, which lost 6 bases and 2 bases, there was a span of 13 bases. Germline-derived CDR1 and CDR2 are SEHNR and FQNEAQ (reference sequence). The CDR3 reads CASSPGTHNTEAFF. In DNA, the CDR3 is TGTGCCAGCAGTCCCGGGACACACAACACTGAAGCTTTCTTT.